This TCR beta chain was sequenced during a study of T cells after posttransplantation cyclophosphamide. General study results and limits: Blood and skin or GI T cell repertoires showed limited TRB overlap. Donor-recipient repertoire similarity was low at 1-2 months, rising over year one. TRB clonality was highly associated with recipient CMV seropositivity and reactivation.

Germline V gene lookup returns CDR1 SEHNR and CDR2 FQNEAQ (reference sequence). V lost 5 bases, J lost 2 bases, and 16 bases lay in between. The CDR3 sequence is 15 residues long. This table comes from immunoSEQ multiplex PCR, and its TCRdb copy is limited to in-frame clones, with some not included. The table records around 22,000 clones, about 89% of them present only once. With regard to this clone: Its antigen is still unknown.

Controls had myeloablative marrow grafts with methotrexate and calcineurin inhibitor, sampled at 1 year. This clonotype originated in a female patient between 50 and 59 years old who received an allogeneic stem cell transplant from an unrelated donor, was CMV-positive, and had chronic GVHD only. The graft donor may be the source of some T cells. The sample was PBMCs, taken after an allogeneic stem cell transplant with a calcineurin inhibitor and methotrexate. The chain is built from TRBV7-9 and TRBJ2-7; tentatively, D is TRBD2 (7 bases). DNA for the CDR3: TGTGCCAGCAGCCCTACACAGGGAGGGACCTACGAGCAGTACTTC. It encodes CASSPTQGGTYEQYF.